The 18 T cell receptor beta chains in this list originate from one sample, sequenced in a study of blood T cell repertoires in COVID-19. Here immunoSEQ multiplex PCR was the method, and the copy in TCRdb shows in-frame clones only, minus some. Of over 250,000 clones listed, about 87% are singletons. The source material was PBMCs or T cells enriched from blood (not recorded which). The receptors derive from a woman in her late teens or twenties who had recovered from COVID-19.

The chain combines TRBV11-2 with TRBJ2-1, with 9 bases aligning to TRBD1. The germline CDR1 and CDR2 sequences are SGHAT and FQNNGV. Trimming removed 5 bases from V and 14 bases from J; junction bases left unmatched: 16. The CDR3 is 15 residues long. In nucleotides, the CDR3 is TGTGCCAGCAGCCGAAATTTGGGACAGGGCTATGGGAAGTTCTTC. Translated, it gives CASSRNLGQGYGKFF.

The rearrangement links TRBV9 to TRBJ2-1, with 8 bases fitting TRBD2. CDR1 and CDR2 from the germline V gene are SGDLS and YYNGEE. V lost 6 bases and J lost 0; bases outside the gene matches: 8. This CDR3 spans 16 amino acids. CDR3 DNA: TGTGCCAGCACCCCTAGCGGGTACAGCTCCTACAATGAGCAGTTCTTC. Its translation: CASTPSGYSSYNEQFF.

The chain employs TRBV27 and TRBJ2-3; unclear D gene. V was shortened by 3 bases and J by 1 base, with 11 bases between the two germline ends. The CDR3 has 15 amino acids. Germline lookup yields CDR1 MNHEY and CDR2 SMNVEV (reference sequence). CDR3 coding DNA: TGTGCCAGCAGTTTGCAGGTATTGGGCACAGATACGCAGTATTTT. This sequence encodes CASSLQVLGTDTQYF.

This chain connects TRBV4-2 to TRBJ2-2; 7 nucleotides align to TRBD2. The V and J ends lost 1 base and 6 bases, in that order; junction bases with no gene match: 2. CDR3 length equals 14 residues. Germline values: CDR1 LGHNA, CDR2 YNFKEQ. CDR3 residues: CASSQGTRAGELFF. The CDR3 bases are TGTGCCAGCAGCCAAGGGACTAGGGCCGGGGAGCTGTTTTTT.

Here the CDR3 reads CASSLGFLAGGLQETQYF. In DNA form, the CDR3 reads TGTGCCAGCAGCTTAGGTTTTCTAGCGGGGGGGCTCCAAGAGACCCAGTACTTC. This chain joins TRBV7-2 and TRBJ2-5; 12 positions agree with TRBD2. Trimming removed 1 base from V and 1 base from J; junction bases left unmatched: 7. There are 18 residues in the CDR3. The germline gives CDR1 SGHTA, CDR2 FQGNSA.

This clone was seen once. The chain is built from TRBV7-2 and TRBJ2-7; 7 positions agree with TRBD1. The junction had 10 bases not matched to a gene; V was cut back by 4 bases and J by 4 bases. Germline values: CDR1 SGHTA, CDR2 FQGNSA. This CDR3 contains 15 residues. CDR3 in amino acids: CASSSLPGQLYEQYF. The CDR3 nucleotides read TGTGCCAGCAGCTCCCTCCCGGGACAGCTTTACGAGCAGTACTTC.

The rearrangement uses TRBV28 and TRBJ1-2; TRBD1 aligns across 7 bases. V shed 6 bases and J 8 bases; nucleotides not matched to a gene: 6. CDR1 MDHEN and CDR2 SYDVKM come from the germline V gene. The CDR3 spans 12 residues. The CDR3 region has the DNA TGTGCCAGCAGGCGTCCAGGGGGAGGCTACACCTTC. This encodes CASRRPGGGYTF.

V is TRBV9 and J is TRBJ1-2, with TRBD1 matching 7 bases. CDR1 and CDR2 from the germline V gene are SGDLS and YYNGEE. The CDR3 length is 16 residues. V was pared by 3 bases and J by 3 bases, with 11 bases of the junction left unmatched. The CDR3 protein is CASSETGSPVYYGYTF. In DNA form, the CDR3 reads TGTGCCAGCAGCGAGACAGGGTCCCCCGTTTACTATGGCTACACCTTC.

This chain uses TRBV9 with TRBJ2-2; D remains ambiguous. V dropped 3 bases and J dropped 5 bases, with 5 bases sitting between them. The CDR3 length is 12 residues. Germline assignment: CDR1 SGDLS and CDR2 YYNGEE. This CDR3 reads CASSAMTGELFF. CDR3 in DNA: TGTGCCAGCAGCGCAATGACCGGGGAGCTGTTTTTT.

This clone was recorded a few times. V usage is TRBV21-1 and J usage is TRBJ2-7; TRBD2 is the table's D call, not checked against the DNA. TRBV21-1 is a pseudogene segment. The CDR3 spans 14 residues. In DNA form, the CDR3 reads TGTGCCAGCAGCAAAGAGAACGGGGGGCTCGAGCAGTACTTC. Its translation: CASSKENGGLEQYF.

This clone was detected only once. V gene TRBV18 combines with J gene TRBJ1-2; D not resolved. V lost 3 bases and J 5 bases, leaving 10 bases between the germline ends. CDR1 KGHSH and CDR2 LQKENI come from the germline V gene. The CDR3 is 13 residues long. CDR3 sequence reads: CASSPGRTYGYTF. CDR3 nucleotide sequence: TGTGCCAGCTCACCCGGACGGACTTATGGCTACACCTTC.

The chain uses TRBV29-1 and TRBJ1-2, with 9 positions matching TRBD1. CDR3 length: 18 amino acids. The germline V gene has CDR1 SQVTM and CDR2 ANQGSEA. Trimming took 6 bases from V and 0 from J; bases not matched to a gene: 17. The chain's CDR3 is CSVAGIRDRDPTNYGYTF. The CDR3 DNA reads as TGCAGCGTGGCAGGGATCCGGGACAGGGATCCTACTAACTATGGCTACACCTTC.

V and J are TRBV19 and TRBJ1-6, with TRBD1 matching 7 bases. V trimming: 10 bases; J trimming: 1 base; junction bases outside the gene matches: 10. The CDR3 covers 16 residues. Germline V gene data show CDR1 as LNHDA and CDR2 as SQIVND (reference sequence). The CDR3 is CATTEQGNSYNSPLHF. The CDR3 DNA sequence: TGTGCCACAACTGAACAGGGGAATTCCTATAATTCACCCCTCCACTTT.

The chain joins TRBV7-9 to TRBJ1-1; 8 bases are a match to TRBD1. Germline V gives CDR1 SEHNR, CDR2 FQNEAQ (reference sequence). The CDR3 has 15 residues. V dropped 5 bases and J dropped 5; count of bases not matched to a gene: 10. The DNA for the CDR3 is TGTGCCAGCAGCCCCCTGGACAGGGAATATACTGAAGCTTTCTTT. Translated: CASSPLDREYTEAFF.

This chain joins TRBV7-3 and TRBJ1-1, with D unresolved. The V gene's germline CDR1 is SGHTA and CDR2 FQGTGA. The V gene lost 3 bases and the J gene lost 5 bases, with 16 bases spanning the gap. This CDR3 contains 15 residues. The CDR3 region is CASSFLSGGRTEAFF. The CDR3 bases are TGTGCCAGCAGCTTTTTGAGTGGAGGTCGGACTGAAGCTTTCTTT. The full variable domain, with the rest looked up from reference TRBV7-3 and TRBJ1-1, is GAGVSQTPSNKVTEKGKYVELRCDPISGHTALYWYRQSLGQGPEFLIYFQGTGAADDSGLPNDRFFAVRPEGSVSTLKIQRTERGDSAVYLCASSFLSGGRTEAFFGQGTRLTVV.

The V and J genes are TRBV19 and TRBJ1-2, with 8 bases that match TRBD1. The CDR3 is 13 amino acids. The junction had 5 bases not matched to a gene; V was cut back by 7 bases and J by 4 bases. The germline gives CDR1 LNHDA, CDR2 SQIVND (reference sequence). The CDR3 spells CASNRQGSYGYTF. The CDR3 bases are TGTGCCAGTAACCGACAGGGGAGCTATGGCTACACCTTC.

The V and J genes are TRBV5-8 and TRBJ1-1; D is uncertain. Germline-derived CDR1 and CDR2 are SGHTS and YDEGEE. The CDR3 contains 13 residues. V lost 2 bases and J 0 bases, leaving 5 bases between the germline ends. The CDR3 region has the DNA TGTGCCAGCAGCTTTAGCATGAACACTGAAGCTTTCTTT. Protein: CASSFSMNTEAFF.

This chain uses TRBV28 with TRBJ2-1; TRBD1 agrees at 10 bases. Germline CDR1 reads MDHEN; CDR2 reads SYDVKM. Germline trimming cut 4 bases from V and 7 bases from J; bases unmatched to any gene: 22. This CDR3 region has 20 residues. This CDR3 reads CASSSWVVTGGTREGNEQFF. The CDR3 DNA reads TGTGCCAGCAGTTCCTGGGTTGTGACAGGGGGCACCAGAGAAGGTAATGAGCAGTTCTTC.